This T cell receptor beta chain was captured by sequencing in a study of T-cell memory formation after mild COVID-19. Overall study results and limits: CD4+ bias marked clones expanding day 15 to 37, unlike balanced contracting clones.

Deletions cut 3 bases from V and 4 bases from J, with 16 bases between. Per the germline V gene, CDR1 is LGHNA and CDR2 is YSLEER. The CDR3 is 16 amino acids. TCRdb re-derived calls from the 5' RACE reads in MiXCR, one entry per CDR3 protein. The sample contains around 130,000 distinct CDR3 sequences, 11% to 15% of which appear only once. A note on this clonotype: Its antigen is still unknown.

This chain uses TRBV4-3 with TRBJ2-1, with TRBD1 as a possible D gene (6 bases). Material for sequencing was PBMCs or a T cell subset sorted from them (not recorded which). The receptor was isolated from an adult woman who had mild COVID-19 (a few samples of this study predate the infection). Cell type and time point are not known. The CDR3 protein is CASSQYSQGDYNEQFF. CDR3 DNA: TGCGCCAGCAGCCAGTATTCACAGGGAGATTACAATGAGCAGTTCTTC.